This note documents a single T cell receptor beta chain sequence. The antigen remains undetermined. As every portion of the isolated RNA was reverse transcribed, the sequencing read expressed TCRB transcripts. Sequencing was performed with immunoSEQ multiplex PCR; in TCRdb, only in-frame clones are kept and a portion is missing. Among about 900,000 clones listed, roughly a sixth were seen once. The source of the sample is a study of beta chain features in type 1 diabetes. The study's findings and limits: Lower insertion and higher deletion counts appeared at VDJ junctions in type 1 diabetes patients. Here, the possible influence of HLA type (on TCRB rearrangement) remained unresolved.

Sorting with CD45RO/CCR7/CD25/CD127/CD95/CD27 yielded naive, central memory, regulatory and stem-like memory CD4+ cells. Sequencing input: naive CD4+ T cells from blood. This receptor was identified in a woman under 30 in good health.

The DNA for the CDR3 is TGTGCCAGCAGCTTAGGAGGGAGATCCGTCTACGAGCAGTACTTC. Translating gives CASSLGGRSVYEQYF. This chain uses TRBV7-2 with TRBJ2-7; TRBD2 is a possible D gene (5 bases). CDR1 is SGHTA, CDR2 FQGNSA, per germline. The ends were cut back, 1 base at V and 3 bases at J, with 13 bases in the middle. The CDR3 sequence is 15 residues long.